A selection of T cell receptor beta chains follows, all from one sample in a study of blood T cell repertoires in COVID-19. TCRdb keeps only in-frame clones here, not all; method: immunoSEQ multiplex PCR. The profile shows tens of thousands of clones, about 86% of them singletons. Sequencing input: peripheral blood. The receptor set was obtained from a human donor in a cohort sampled during active COVID-19. Each CDR3 is given with its conserved first and last residue. Fields, in order: D gene, V gene, J gene, clone size, CDR3 protein, CDR3 DNA. The D gene is left open where the match is weak. Some rows have no size entry. The others give once, few or many, or a class for an expanded clone.

d_gene: .
v_gene: TRBV6-5
j_gene: TRBJ1-1
abundance: .
CDR3aa: CASSYLAFEGTEAFF
CDR3nt: TGTGCCAGCAGTTATTTGGCATTTGAGGGCACTGAAGCTTTCTTT

d_gene: TRBD1
v_gene: TRBV6-5
j_gene: TRBJ2-1
abundance: .
CDR3aa: CASSRGQDSREEFF
CDR3nt: TGTGCCAGCAGTAGAGGACAGGACAGTCGTGAGGAGTTCTTC

d_gene: .
v_gene: TRBV6-2/TRBV6-3
j_gene: TRBJ1-2
abundance: .
CDR3aa: CASTPQGQDYGYTF
CDR3nt: TGTGCCAGCACCCCCCAAGGACAAGACTATGGCTACACCTTC

d_gene: TRBD1
v_gene: TRBV11-2
j_gene: TRBJ1-3
abundance: .
CDR3aa: CASSLGARGQGNTIYF
CDR3nt: TGTGCCAGCAGCTTAGGAGCCAGGGGGCAAGGAAACACCATATATTTT

d_gene: TRBD1
v_gene: TRBV7-9
j_gene: TRBJ2-6
abundance: .
CDR3aa: CASSLVGGTGSNVLTF
CDR3nt: TGTGCCAGCAGCTTAGTCGGTGGGACAGGGTCCAACGTCCTGACTTTC

d_gene: .
v_gene: TRBV5-1
j_gene: TRBJ1-1
abundance: once
CDR3aa: CASSLTGNTEAFF
CDR3nt: TGCGCCAGCAGCTTGACGGGGAACACTGAAGCTTTCTTT

d_gene: TRBD2
v_gene: TRBV28
j_gene: TRBJ2-7
abundance: .
CDR3aa: CASSSHVAGGTPYEQYF
CDR3nt: TGTGCCAGCAGTTCACATGTAGCGGGAGGAACGCCCTACGAGCAGTACTTC

d_gene: .
v_gene: TRBV12-3/TRBV12-4
j_gene: TRBJ2-7
abundance: .
CDR3aa: CASSWRAFVEQYF
CDR3nt: TGTGCCAGCAGTTGGAGGGCCTTCGTCGAGCAGTACTTC

d_gene: TRBD2
v_gene: TRBV27
j_gene: TRBJ2-1
abundance: .
CDR3aa: CASSQPPSGRGSYNEQFF
CDR3nt: TGTGCCAGCAGCCAACCGCCGAGCGGGAGGGGATCCTACAATGAGCAGTTCTTC

d_gene: TRBD1
v_gene: TRBV6-5
j_gene: TRBJ1-2
abundance: .
CDR3aa: CASSYSTGLYGYTF
CDR3nt: TGTGCCAGCAGTTACTCGACAGGGCTCTATGGCTACACCTTC

d_gene: TRBD2
v_gene: TRBV19
j_gene: TRBJ2-1
abundance: .
CDR3aa: CASSIGSASGNEQFF
CDR3nt: TGTGCCAGTAGTATAGGGTCAGCTAGCGGCAATGAGCAGTTCTTC

d_gene: TRBD1
v_gene: TRBV4-2
j_gene: TRBJ2-7
abundance: .
CDR3aa: CASSFRGTGGSYEQYF
CDR3nt: TGTGCCAGCAGCTTCCGGGGGACAGGGGGCTCCTACGAGCAGTACTTC

d_gene: TRBD1
v_gene: TRBV18
j_gene: TRBJ2-7
abundance: .
CDR3aa: CASSPGTGAFEQYF
CDR3nt: TGTGCCAGCTCACCCGGGACAGGGGCTTTCGAGCAGTACTTC